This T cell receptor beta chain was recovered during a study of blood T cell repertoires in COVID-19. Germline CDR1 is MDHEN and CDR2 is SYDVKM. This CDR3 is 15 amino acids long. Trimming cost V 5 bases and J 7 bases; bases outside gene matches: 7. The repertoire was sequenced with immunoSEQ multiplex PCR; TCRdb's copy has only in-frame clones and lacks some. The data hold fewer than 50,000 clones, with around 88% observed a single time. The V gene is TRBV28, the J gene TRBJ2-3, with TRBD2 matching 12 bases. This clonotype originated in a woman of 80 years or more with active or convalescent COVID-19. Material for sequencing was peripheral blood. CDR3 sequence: CASSNLAGGQYTQYF. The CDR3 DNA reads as TGTGCCAGCAGTAATCTAGCGGGAGGGCAATATACGCAGTATTTT.